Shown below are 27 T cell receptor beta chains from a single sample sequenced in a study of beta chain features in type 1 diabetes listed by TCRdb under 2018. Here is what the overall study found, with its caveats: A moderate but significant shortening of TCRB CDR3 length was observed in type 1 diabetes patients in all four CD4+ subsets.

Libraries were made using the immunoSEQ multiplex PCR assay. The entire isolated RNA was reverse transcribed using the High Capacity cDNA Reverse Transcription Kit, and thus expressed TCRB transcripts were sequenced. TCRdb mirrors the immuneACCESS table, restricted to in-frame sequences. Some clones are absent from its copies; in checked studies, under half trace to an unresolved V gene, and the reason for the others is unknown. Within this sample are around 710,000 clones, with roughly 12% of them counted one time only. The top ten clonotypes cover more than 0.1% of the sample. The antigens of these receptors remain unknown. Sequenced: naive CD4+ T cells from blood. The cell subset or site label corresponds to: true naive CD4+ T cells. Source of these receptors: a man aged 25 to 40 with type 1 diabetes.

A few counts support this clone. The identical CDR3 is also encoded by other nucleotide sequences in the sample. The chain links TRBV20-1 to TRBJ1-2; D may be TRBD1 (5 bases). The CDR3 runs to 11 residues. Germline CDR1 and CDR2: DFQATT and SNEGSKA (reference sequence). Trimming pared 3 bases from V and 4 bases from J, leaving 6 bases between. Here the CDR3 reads CSARGVYGYTF. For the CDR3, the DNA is TGCAGTGCTAGGGGGGTCTATGGCTACACCTTC.

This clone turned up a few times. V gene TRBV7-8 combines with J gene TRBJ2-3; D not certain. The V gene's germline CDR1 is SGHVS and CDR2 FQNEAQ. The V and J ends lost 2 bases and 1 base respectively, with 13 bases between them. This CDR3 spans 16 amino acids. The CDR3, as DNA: TGTGCCAGCAGCTTAAATTATGGCATGGGCACAGATACGCAGTATTTT. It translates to CASSLNYGMGTDTQYF.

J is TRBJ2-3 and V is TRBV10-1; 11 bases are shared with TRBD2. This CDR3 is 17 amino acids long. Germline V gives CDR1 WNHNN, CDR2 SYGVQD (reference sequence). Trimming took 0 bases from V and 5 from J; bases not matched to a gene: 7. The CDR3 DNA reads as TGCGCCAGCAGTGAGTCGTATAGCGGGGGGGCCGGAGATACGCAGTATTTT. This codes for CASSESYSGGAGDTQYF.

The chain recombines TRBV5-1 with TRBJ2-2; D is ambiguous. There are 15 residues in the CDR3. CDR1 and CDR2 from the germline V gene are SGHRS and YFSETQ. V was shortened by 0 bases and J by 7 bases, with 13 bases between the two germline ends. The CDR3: CASSLGHVGIGELFF. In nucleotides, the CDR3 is TGCGCCAGCAGCTTGGGGCATGTTGGGATCGGGGAGCTGTTTTTT.

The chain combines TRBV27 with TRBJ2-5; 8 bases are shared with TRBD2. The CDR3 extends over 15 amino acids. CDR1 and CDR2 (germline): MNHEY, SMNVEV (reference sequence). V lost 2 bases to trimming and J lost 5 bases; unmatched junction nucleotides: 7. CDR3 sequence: CASSLVGGARETQYF. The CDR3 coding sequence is TGTGCCAGCAGTTTAGTCGGGGGGGCTCGGGAGACCCAGTACTTC.

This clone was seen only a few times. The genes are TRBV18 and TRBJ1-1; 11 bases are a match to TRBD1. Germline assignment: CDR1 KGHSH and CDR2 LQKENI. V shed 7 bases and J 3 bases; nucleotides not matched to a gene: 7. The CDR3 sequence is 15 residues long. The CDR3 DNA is TGTGCCAGCTTCCACCGGGGACAGGGGGACACTGAAGCTTTCTTT. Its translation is CASFHRGQGDTEAFF.

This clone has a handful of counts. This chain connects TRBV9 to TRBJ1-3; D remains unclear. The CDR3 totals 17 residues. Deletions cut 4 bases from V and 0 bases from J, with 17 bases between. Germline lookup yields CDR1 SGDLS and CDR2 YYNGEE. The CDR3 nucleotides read TGTGCCAGCAGCCCTGTTGATTCAGTAAGCTCTGGAAACACCATATATTTT. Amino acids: CASSPVDSVSSGNTIYF.

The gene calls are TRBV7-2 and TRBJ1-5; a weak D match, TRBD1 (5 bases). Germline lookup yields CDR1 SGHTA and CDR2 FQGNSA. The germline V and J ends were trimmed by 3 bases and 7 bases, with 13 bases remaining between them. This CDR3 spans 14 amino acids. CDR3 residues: CASSFQGVGQPQHF. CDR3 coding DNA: TGTGCCAGCAGCTTCCAGGGAGTCGGACAGCCCCAGCATTTT.

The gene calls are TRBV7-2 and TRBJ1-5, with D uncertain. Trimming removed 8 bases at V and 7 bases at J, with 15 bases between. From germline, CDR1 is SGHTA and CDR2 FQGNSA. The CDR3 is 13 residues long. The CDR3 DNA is TGTGCCAGCGGACCCCTTGGGAACCAGCCCCAGCATTTT. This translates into CASGPLGNQPQHF.

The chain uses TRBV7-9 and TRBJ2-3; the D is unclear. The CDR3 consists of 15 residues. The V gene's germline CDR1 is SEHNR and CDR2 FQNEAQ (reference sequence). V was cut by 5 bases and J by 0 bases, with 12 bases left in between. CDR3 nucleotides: TGTGCCAGCAGCCCCTTCTCCACTAGCACAGATACGCAGTATTTT. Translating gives CASSPFSTSTDTQYF.

CDR3 bases: TGTGCCAGCAGTTACTCGGCCAGGTCTAATGAAAAACTGTTTTTT. Translating it yields CASSYSARSNEKLFF. V and J are TRBV6-5 and TRBJ1-4; no clear D gene. The V gene's germline CDR1 is MNHEY and CDR2 SVGAGI. V lost 0 bases to trimming and J lost 3 bases, with 8 bases between them. The CDR3 has 15 amino acids.

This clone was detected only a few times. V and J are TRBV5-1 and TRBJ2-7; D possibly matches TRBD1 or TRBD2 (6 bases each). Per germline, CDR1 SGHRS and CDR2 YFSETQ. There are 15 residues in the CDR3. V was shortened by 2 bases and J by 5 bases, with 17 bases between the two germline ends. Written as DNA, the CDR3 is TGCGCCAGCAGCTTACGGGGGCTCTCAGTAGACGAGCAGTACTTC. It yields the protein CASSLRGLSVDEQYF.

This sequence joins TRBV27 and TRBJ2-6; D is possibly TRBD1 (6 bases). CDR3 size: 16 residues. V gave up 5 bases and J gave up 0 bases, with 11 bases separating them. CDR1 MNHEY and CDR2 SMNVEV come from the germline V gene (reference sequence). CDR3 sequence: CASSRDRNSGANVLTF. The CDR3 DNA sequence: TGTGCCAGCAGTAGAGACAGGAACTCTGGGGCCAACGTCCTGACTTTC.

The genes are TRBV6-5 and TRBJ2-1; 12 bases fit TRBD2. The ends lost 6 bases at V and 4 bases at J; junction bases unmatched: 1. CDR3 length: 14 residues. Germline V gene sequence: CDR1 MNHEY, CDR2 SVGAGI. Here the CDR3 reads CASRLAGGYNEQFF. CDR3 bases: TGTGCCAGCAGACTAGCGGGGGGTTACAATGAGCAGTTCTTC.

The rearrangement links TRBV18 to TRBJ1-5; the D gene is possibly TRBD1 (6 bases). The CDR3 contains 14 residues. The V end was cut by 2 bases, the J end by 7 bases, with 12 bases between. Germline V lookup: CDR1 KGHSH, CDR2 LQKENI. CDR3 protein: CASSPSTGWQPQHF. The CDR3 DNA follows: TGTGCCAGCTCACCATCTACAGGGTGGCAGCCCCAGCATTTT.

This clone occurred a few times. Here the CDR3 DNA reads TGTGCCAGCACCCGGTTGTCAGATACGCAGTATTTT. As protein: CASTRLSDTQYF. V and J are TRBV21-1 and TRBJ2-3; the table's D gene call, TRBD2, was not cross checked with the DNA. TRBV21-1 is classified as a pseudogene. The CDR3 runs 12 residues.

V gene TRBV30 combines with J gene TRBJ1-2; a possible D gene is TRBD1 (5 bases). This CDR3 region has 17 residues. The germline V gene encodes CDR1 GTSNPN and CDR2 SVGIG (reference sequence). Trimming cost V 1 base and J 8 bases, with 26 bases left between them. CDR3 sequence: CAWSDRPHRQPRWGYTF. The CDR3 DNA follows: TGTGCCTGGAGTGACCGACCTCACCGACAGCCACGATGGGGCTACACCTTC.

CDR3 sequence: CASSQTDGNYGYTF. For the CDR3, the DNA is TGTGCCAGCAGTCAAACGGACGGTAACTATGGCTACACCTTC. The chain carries TRBV7-8 and TRBJ1-2; D not certain. CDR3 length: 14 residues. Looked up from germline, CDR1 is SGHVS and CDR2 is FQNEAQ. Trimming stripped 6 bases from V and 1 base from J, with 12 bases between.

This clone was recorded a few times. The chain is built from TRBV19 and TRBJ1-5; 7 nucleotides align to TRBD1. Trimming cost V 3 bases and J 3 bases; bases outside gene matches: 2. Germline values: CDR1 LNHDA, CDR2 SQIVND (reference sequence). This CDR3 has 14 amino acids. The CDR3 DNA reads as TGTGCCAGTAGTATTGACAGGGACAATCAGCCCCAGCATTTT. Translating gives CASSIDRDNQPQHF.

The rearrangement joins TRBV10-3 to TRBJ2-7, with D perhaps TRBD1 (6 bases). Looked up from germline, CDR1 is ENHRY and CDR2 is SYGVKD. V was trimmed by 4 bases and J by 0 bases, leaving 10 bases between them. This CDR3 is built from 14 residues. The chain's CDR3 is CAISVQGYSYEQYF. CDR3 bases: TGTGCCATCAGTGTTCAGGGGTACTCCTACGAGCAGTACTTC.

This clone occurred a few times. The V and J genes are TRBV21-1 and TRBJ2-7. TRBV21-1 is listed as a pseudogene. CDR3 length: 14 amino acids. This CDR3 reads CASRMDPGRREQYF. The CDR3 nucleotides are TGTGCCAGCAGAATGGACCCAGGCAGGCGCGAGCAGTACTTC.

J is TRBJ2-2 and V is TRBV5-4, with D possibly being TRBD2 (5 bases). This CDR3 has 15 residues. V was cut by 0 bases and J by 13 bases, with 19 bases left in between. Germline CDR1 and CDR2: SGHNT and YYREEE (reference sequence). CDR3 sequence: CASSLAKGGPSGLFF. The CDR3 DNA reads TGTGCCAGCAGCTTGGCAAAAGGCGGCCCCAGCGGGCTGTTTTTT.

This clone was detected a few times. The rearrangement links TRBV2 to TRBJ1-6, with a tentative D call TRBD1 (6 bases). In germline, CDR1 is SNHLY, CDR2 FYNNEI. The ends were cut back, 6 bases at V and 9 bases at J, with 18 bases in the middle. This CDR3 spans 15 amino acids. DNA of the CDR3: TGTGCCAGCAGCCGGGACACCGGGGCGGGTTCACCCCTCCACTTT. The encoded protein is CASSRDTGAGSPLHF.

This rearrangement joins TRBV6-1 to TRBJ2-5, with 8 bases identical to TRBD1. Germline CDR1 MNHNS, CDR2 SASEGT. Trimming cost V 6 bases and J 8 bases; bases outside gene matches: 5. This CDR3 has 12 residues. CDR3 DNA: TGTGCCAGCAGGACAGGGGAGGTCACCCAGTACTTC. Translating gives CASRTGEVTQYF.

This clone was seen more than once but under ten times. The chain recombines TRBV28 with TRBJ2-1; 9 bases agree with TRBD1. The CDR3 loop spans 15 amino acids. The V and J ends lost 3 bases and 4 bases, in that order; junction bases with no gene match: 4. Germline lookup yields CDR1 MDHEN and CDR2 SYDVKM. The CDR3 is CASSLGQGSYNEQFF. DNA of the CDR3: TGTGCCAGCAGTTTGGGACAGGGAAGTTACAATGAGCAGTTCTTC.

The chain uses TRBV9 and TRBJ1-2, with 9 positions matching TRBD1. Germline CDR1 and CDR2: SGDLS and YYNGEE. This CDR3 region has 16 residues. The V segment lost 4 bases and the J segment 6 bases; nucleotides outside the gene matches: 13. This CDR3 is CASSTSSTTGGDGYTF. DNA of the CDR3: TGTGCCAGCAGCACCAGTAGTACGACAGGGGGGGATGGCTACACCTTC.

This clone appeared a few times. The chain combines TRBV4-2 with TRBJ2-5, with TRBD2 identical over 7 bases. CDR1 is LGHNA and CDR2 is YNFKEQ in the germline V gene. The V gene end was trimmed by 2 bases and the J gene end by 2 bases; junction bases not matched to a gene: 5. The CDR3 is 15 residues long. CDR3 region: CASSQSRLAQETQYF. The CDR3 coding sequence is TGTGCCAGCAGCCAATCTAGACTAGCTCAAGAGACCCAGTACTTC.